This T cell receptor (beta chain) was captured in a study of cytomegalovirus exposure and HLA in healthy donors. Findings and caveats of the study: The authors excluded some V segments, including TRBV6-2 and TRBV6-3, as indistinguishable. In vitro assays verified that a few CMV-associated chains recognized CMV antigens specifically. Most subjects had HLA-A and HLA-B alleles reportedly predicted accurately by TCR beta sequences.

Use of 60 Vbeta and 13 Jbeta primers characterized the PCR. Original processing methods: Among the unique TCR beta chains that a later analysis counted, about 81 million in all, about 10 million were shared. Clones were sequenced by immunoSEQ multiplex PCR, and TCRdb holds only the in-frame ones, with some missing. The V and J calls and clone size are taken from that table; D and trimming were inferred from the DNA. The data contain 210,000 or so clones, around 80% of them seen just once; the ten biggest clones take up more than 0.6%. In the case of this clone: Its cognate antigen is unknown.

The CDR3 extends over 16 amino acids. Germline CDR1 is MNHEY and CDR2 is SMNVEV (reference sequence). J lost 4 bases, V lost 5 bases, and 12 bases had no gene match. The source is a boy aged 2 to 10 in good health and CMV-seronegative. V and J are TRBV27 and TRBJ2-3; 7 bases map to TRBD1. The sample taken for sequencing was PBMCs. Here the CDR3 DNA reads TGTGCCAGCAGTCCTCGACAGGGTATGGGCCCAGATACGCAGTATTTT. It specifies CASSPRQGMGPDTQYF.